Included here is one TCR beta chain sequence, with context. The antigen remains unidentified. Naive CD8 populations comprised CD45RO-negative cells positively selected for CCR7, excluding terminally differentiated effector memory CD45RA+ cells. In germline, CDR1 is SEHNR, CDR2 FQNEAQ (reference sequence). The trim removed 5 bases at V and 3 bases at J, leaving 8 bases unmatched. This CDR3 comprises 16 residues. The sample originates from a study of shared clonotypes between healthy human individuals. Background on the study: Per donor, three plates held CD4 naive cells, three held CD4 memory, two held CD8 naive and one held CD8 memory. Regarding the study as a whole: It was observed that roughly 5.1% of naive CD4 clonotypes were shared across several donors.

Repertoires were generated with immunoSEQ multiplex PCR, while TCRdb's copy carries only in-frame clones and drops some. Among 800,000 to 950,000 clones listed, around 96% were seen once. V and J are TRBV7-9 and TRBJ1-3; 9 nucleotides line up with TRBD1. The TCR was taken from a man between 25 and 39 years old in good health. Sequencing was performed on naive CD8+ T cells sorted from blood. CDR3 in DNA: TGTGCCAGCAGCCCAGATACAGGGGGCAATGGAAACACCATATATTTT. Translation gives CASSPDTGGNGNTIYF.